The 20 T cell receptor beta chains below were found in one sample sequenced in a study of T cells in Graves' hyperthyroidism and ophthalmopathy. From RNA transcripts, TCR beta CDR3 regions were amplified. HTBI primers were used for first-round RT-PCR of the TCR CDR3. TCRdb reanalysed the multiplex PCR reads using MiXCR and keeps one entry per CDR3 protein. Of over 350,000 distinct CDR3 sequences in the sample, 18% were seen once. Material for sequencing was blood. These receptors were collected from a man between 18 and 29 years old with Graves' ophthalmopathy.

The CDR3 loop reads CASSFNIGTAKSTEAFF. The CDR3 region has the DNA TGTGCCAGCAGCTTCAATATCGGGACAGCGAAATCCACTGAAGCTTTCTTT. J is TRBJ1-1 and V is TRBV7-9, with 7 bases lining up with TRBD1. Looked up from germline, CDR1 is SEHNR and CDR2 is FQNEAQ (reference sequence). Losses at the gene ends were 3 bases for V and 4 bases for J; bases not matched to a gene: 14. CDR3 length equals 17 residues.

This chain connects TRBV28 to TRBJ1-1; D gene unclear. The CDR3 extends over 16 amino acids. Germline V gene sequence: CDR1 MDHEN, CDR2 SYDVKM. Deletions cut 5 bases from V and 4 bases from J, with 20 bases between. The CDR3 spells CASSTSRQAPPTEAFF. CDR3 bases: TGTGCCAGCAGTACTAGCCGCCAGGCCCCCCCCACTGAAGCTTTCTTT.

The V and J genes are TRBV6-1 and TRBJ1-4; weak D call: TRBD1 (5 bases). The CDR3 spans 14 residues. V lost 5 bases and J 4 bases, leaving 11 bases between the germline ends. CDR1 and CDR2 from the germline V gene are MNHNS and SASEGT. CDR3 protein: CASSWDSGNEKLFF. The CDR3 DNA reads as TGTGCCAGCAGTTGGGACTCCGGTAATGAAAAACTGTTTTTT.

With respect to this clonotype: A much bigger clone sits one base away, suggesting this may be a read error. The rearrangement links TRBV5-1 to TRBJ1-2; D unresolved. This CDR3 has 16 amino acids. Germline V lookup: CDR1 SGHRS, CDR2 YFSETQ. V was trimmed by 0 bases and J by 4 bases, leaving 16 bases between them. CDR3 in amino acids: CASSLGDTITFYGYTF. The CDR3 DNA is TGCGCCAGCAGCTTGGGTGACACCATCACCTTCTATGGCTACACCTTC.

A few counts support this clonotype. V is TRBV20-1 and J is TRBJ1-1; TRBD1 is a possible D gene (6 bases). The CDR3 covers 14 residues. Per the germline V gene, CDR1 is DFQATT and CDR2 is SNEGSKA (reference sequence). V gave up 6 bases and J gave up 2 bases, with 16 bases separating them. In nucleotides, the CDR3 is TGCAGTGCCAGCCGGGGACACCCAAACACTGAAGCTTTCTTT. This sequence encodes CSASRGHPNTEAFF.

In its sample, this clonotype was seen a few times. CDR3 DNA: TGTGCCAGCAGCCAAGAGTCCGGGGTTTCACCCCTCCACTTT. Translation: CASSQESGVSPLHF. V gene TRBV3-1 combines with J gene TRBJ1-6; D gene uncertain. V shed 0 bases and J shed 9 bases, with 9 bases lying between them. CDR1 is LGHDT, CDR2 YNNKEL, per germline (reference sequence). The CDR3 spans 14 residues.

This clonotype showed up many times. Here the CDR3 reads CASTNLKRGAPYNEQFF. CDR3 in DNA: TGTGCCAGCACCAACCTCAAGAGAGGGGCCCCCTACAATGAGCAGTTCTTC. This rearrangement joins TRBV2 to TRBJ2-1; possibly TRBD1 or TRBD2 for D (5 bases each). V was pared by 7 bases and J by 2 bases, with 21 bases between. This CDR3 spans 17 amino acids. Germline CDR1 SNHLY, CDR2 FYNNEI.

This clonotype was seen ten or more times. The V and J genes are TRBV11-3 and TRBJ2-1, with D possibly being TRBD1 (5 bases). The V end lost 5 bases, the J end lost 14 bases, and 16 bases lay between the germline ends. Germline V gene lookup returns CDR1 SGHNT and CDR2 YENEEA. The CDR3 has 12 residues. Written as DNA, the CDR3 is TGTGCCAGCAGCCGCGGACAAGAGGAAAAGTTCTTC. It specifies CASSRGQEEKFF.

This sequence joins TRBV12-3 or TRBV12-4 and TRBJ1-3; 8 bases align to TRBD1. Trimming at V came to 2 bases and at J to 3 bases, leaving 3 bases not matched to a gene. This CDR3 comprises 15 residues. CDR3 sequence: CASSLLTGVGNTIYF. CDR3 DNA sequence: TGTGCCAGCAGTTTATTGACAGGGGTTGGAAACACCATATATTTT.

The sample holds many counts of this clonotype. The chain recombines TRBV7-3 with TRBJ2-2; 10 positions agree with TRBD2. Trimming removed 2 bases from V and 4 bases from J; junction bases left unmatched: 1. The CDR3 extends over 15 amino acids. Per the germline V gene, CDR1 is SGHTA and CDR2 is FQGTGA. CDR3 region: CASSLGLAVTGELFF. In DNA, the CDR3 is TGTGCCAGCAGCTTAGGACTAGCGGTCACCGGGGAGCTGTTTTTT.

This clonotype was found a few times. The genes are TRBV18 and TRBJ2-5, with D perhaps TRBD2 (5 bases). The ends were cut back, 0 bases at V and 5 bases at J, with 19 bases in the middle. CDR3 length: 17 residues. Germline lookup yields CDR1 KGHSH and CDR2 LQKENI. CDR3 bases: TGTGCCAGCTCACCACCGGACTCTCTTGGGCTAGTGGAGACCCAGTACTTC. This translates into CASSPPDSLGLVETQYF.

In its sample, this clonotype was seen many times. The DNA for the CDR3 is TGTGCCACCAGTGACACAAGCGGGGCGCGGGGGAATGAGCAGTTCTTC. It is translated as CATSDTSGARGNEQFF. The chain is built from TRBV24-1 and TRBJ2-1; 7 bases line up with TRBD2. V was pared by 4 bases and J by 7 bases, with 12 bases of the junction left unmatched. CDR1 and CDR2 (germline): KGHDR, SFDVKD. The CDR3 totals 16 residues.

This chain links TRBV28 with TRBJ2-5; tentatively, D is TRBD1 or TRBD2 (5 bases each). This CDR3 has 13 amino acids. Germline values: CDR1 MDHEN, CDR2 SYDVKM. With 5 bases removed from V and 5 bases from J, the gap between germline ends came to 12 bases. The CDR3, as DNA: TGTGCCAGCAGTACCCCGGGGCGGGAGACCCAGTACTTC. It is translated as CASSTPGRETQYF.

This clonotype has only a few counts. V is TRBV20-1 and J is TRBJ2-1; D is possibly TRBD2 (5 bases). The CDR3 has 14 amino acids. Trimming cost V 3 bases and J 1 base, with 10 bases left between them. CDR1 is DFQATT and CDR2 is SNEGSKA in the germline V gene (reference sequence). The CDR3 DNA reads TGCAGTGCTAGGTCACTAGATTCCTACAATGAGCAGTTCTTC. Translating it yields CSARSLDSYNEQFF.

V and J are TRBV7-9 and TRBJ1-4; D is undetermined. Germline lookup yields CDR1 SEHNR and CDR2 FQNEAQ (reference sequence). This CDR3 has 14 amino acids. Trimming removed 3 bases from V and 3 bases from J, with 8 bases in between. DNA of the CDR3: TGTGCCAGCAGCTTGGTCCCCTCTAATGAAAAACTGTTTTTT. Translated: CASSLVPSNEKLFF.

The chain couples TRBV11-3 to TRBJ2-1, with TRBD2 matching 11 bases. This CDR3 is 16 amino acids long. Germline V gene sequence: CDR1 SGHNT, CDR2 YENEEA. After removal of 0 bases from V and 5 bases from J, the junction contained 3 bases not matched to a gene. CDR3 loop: CASSLDLAGGNNEQFF. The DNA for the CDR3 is TGTGCCAGCAGCTTAGATTTAGCGGGGGGGAACAATGAGCAGTTCTTC. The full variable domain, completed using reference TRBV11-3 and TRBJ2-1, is EAGVVQSPRYKIIEKKQPVAFWCNPISGHNTLYWYLQNLGQGPELLIRYENEEAVDDSQLPKDRFSAERLKGVDSTLKIQPAELGDSAVYLCASSLDLAGGNNEQFFGPGTRLTVL.

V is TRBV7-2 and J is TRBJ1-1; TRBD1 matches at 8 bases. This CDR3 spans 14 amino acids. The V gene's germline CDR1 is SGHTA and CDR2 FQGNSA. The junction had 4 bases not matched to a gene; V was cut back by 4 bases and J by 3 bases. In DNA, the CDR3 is TGTGCCAGCAGCTCAGGGGGCCGACACACTGAAGCTTTCTTT. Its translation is CASSSGGRHTEAFF.

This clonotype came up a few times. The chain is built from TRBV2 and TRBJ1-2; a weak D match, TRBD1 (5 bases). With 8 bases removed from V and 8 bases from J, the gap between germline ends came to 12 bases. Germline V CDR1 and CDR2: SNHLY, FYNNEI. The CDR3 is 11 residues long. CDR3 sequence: CASGGGRGYTF. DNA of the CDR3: TGTGCCAGCGGGGGGGGTAGAGGCTACACCTTC.

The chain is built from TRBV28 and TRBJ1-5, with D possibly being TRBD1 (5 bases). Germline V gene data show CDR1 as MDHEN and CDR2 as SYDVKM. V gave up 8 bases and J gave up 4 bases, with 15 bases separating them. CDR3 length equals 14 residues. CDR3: CASGRWGGNQPQHF. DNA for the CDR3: TGTGCCAGCGGTCGGTGGGGGGGGAATCAGCCCCAGCATTTT.

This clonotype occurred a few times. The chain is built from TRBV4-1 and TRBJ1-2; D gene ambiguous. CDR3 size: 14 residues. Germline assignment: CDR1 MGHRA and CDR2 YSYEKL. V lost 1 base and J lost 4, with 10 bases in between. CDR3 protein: CASSQGQGGYGYTF. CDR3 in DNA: TGCGCCAGCAGCCAAGGCCAAGGAGGCTATGGCTACACCTTC.